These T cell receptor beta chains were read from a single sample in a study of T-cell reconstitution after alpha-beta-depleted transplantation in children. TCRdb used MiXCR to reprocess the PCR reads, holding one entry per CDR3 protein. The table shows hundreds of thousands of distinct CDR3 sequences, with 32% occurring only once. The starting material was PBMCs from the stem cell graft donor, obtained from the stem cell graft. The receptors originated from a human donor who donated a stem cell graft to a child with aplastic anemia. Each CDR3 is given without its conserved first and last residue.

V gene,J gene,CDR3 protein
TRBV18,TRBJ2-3,ASSPSRGREDTQY
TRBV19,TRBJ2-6,ASSSASPLSGANVLT
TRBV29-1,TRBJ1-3,SVNNPRGLTGNTIY
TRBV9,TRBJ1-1,ASSADTDQNTEAF
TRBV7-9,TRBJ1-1,ASSQDKGSTEAF
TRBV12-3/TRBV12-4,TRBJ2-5,ASSSGREVLVKTQY
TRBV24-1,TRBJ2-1,ATSDRASTGDEQF
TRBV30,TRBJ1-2,AWSSGTGSSIYYGYT
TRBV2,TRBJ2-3,ASSEAELLAGPDTQY
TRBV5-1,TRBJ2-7,ASSSGPGGPYEQY
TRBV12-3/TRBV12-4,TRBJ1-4,ASSPSTGGTNEKLF